This T cell receptor (beta chain) was found in a study of CD8+CD57+ T cells in acquired aplastic anemia. Across the study: Roughly 3.2 ug was the average amount of DNA from sorted CD4+ and CD8+ cells. Study results and caveats: The same twenty-nine CD8+ CDR3 sequences occurred in patients and in controls.

The sequenced patients had an expansion of CD8+CD57+ cells seen by flow cytometry. At the time of blood sampling, patients had not yet received any therapy. V was clipped by 5 bases and J by 3 bases, with 10 bases between them. The germline gives CDR1 SEHNR, CDR2 FQNEAQ (reference sequence). This CDR3 has 13 residues. Researchers used genomic DNA as the template to profile TCR beta VDJ and CDR3. In TCRdb, the reads were re-called with MiXCR into one record per CDR3 protein. The sample contains hundreds of thousands of distinct CDR3 sequences, roughly 82% of which appear only once. As concerns this clonotype: The antigen remains unidentified.

Input material: sorted CD4+, CD8+, or CD8+CD57+ T cells (not recorded which) from PBMCs. This TCR derives from a human donor with aplastic anemia. V and J are TRBV7-9 and TRBJ2-5; D is perhaps TRBD2 (5 bases). The CDR3 DNA sequence: TGTGCCAGCAGCCTGTCCGGGGAAGAGACCCAGTACTTC. It codes for CASSLSGEETQYF.